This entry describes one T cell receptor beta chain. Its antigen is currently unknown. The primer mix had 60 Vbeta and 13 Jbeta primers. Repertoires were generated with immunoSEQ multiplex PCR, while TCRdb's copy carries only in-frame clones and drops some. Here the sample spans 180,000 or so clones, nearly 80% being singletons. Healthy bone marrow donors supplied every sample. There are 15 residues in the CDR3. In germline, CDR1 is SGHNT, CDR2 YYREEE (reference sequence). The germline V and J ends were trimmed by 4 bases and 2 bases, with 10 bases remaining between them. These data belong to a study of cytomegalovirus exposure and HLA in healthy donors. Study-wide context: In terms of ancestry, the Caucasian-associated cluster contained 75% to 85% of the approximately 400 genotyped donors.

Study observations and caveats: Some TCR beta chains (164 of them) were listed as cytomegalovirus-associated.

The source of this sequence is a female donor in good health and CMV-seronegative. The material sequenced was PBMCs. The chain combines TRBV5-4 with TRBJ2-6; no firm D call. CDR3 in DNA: TGTGCCAGCAGCCCCCAGGTCACTGGGGCCAACGTCCTGACTTTC. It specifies CASSPQVTGANVLTF.